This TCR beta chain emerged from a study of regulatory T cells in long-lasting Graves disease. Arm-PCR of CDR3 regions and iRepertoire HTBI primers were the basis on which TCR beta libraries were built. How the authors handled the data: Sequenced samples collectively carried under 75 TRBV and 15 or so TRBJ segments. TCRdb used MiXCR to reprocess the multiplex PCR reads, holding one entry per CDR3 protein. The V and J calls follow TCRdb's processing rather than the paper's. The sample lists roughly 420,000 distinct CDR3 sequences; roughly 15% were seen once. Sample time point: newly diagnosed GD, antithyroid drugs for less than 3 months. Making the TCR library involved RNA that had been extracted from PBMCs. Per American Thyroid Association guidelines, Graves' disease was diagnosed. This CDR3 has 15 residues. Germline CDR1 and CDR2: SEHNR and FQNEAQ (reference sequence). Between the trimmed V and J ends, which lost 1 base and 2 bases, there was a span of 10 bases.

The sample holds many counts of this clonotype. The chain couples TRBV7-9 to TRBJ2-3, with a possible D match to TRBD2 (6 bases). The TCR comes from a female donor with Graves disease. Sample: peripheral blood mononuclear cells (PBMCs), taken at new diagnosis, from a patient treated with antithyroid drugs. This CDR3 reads CASSLVGLDTDTQYF. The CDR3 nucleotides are TGTGCCAGCAGCTTAGTGGGACTTGACACAGATACGCAGTATTTT.